Listed below are T cell receptor beta chains from one sample, sequenced in a study of T-cell reconstitution after alpha-beta-depleted transplantation in children. TCRdb reprocessed the PCR reads via MiXCR and lists one record per CDR3 protein. This sample yields 200,000 to 250,000 distinct CDR3 sequences, of which roughly 9% are seen a single time; 5% to 7% belongs to the top ten. The sequencing here drew on PBMCs from the stem cell graft donor, taken from the stem cell graft. The receptors shown here come from a human donor who donated a stem cell graft to a child with acute lymphoblastic leukemia. CDR3s include the opening cysteine and the closing phenylalanine or tryptophan. D genes are given only for firm matches. Only some rows state a clone size, as once, few, many or a class for expanded clones.

length,J,D,V,size,CDR3,DNA
13,TRBJ2-7,.,TRBV7-9,many,CASSPGIRDEQYF,TGTGCCAGCAGCCCCGGGATTCGTGACGAGCAGTACTTC
15,TRBJ2-1,TRBD1,TRBV5-1,few,CASSLRQGSSNEQFF,TGCGCCAGCAGCCTGCGACAGGGTTCTTCCAATGAGCAGTTCTTC
14,TRBJ1-1,.,TRBV29-1,many,CSVVGRGPNTEAFF,TGCAGCGTTGTGGGCAGGGGTCCGAACACTGAAGCTTTCTTT
12,TRBJ2-7,.,TRBV12-3/TRBV12-4,many,CASSLTRNEQYF,TGTGCCAGCAGTTTAACCAGAAACGAGCAGTACTTC
17,TRBJ1-5,.,TRBV12-3/TRBV12-4,.,CASRRNPGQGTYQPQHF,TGTGCCAGCAGAAGAAATCCGGGACAAGGGACCTATCAGCCCCAGCATTTT
15,TRBJ1-2,.,TRBV3-1,many,CASSQVSGGDYGYTF,TGTGCCAGCAGCCAAGTTTCCGGGGGCGACTATGGCTACACCTTC
15,TRBJ2-7,.,TRBV7-8,few,CASSLSGAPQYEQYF,TGTGCCAGCAGCTTGTCAGGGGCTCCCCAGTACGAGCAGTACTTC
14,TRBJ1-1,.,TRBV10-3,few,CAISEDISPVLAFF,TGTGCCATCAGTGAGGACATTTCCCCTGTGTTGGCTTTCTTT
18,TRBJ1-6,TRBD1,TRBV11-1,.,CASSPRGRTGGDNSPLHF,TGTGCCAGCAGCCCCCGGGGTAGGACAGGGGGTGATAATTCACCCCTCCACTTT
14,TRBJ2-3,.,TRBV3-1,many,CASSQVSQTDTQYF,TGTGCCAGCAGCCAAGTATCACAGACAGATACGCAGTATTTT
14,TRBJ1-2,TRBD1,TRBV12-3/TRBV12-4,many,CASSLDRGKNGYTF,TGTGCCAGCAGTCTTGACAGGGGAAAGAATGGCTACACCTTC